The next 21 T cell receptor beta chains were all read from a single sample in a study of cytomegalovirus exposure and HLA in healthy donors. 13 Jbeta primers and 60 Vbeta primers were used for the PCR. Here immunoSEQ multiplex PCR was the method, and the copy in TCRdb shows in-frame clones only, minus some. The repertoire holds about 180,000 clones, with roughly four fifths as singletons. The sequencing input was PBMCs. These receptors were taken from a male donor in good health and CMV-seronegative.

The chain recombines TRBV4-2 with TRBJ2-3; 14 nucleotides match TRBD2. This CDR3 is built from 18 residues. Germline-derived CDR1 and CDR2 are LGHNA and YNFKEQ. V was pared by 0 bases and J by 4 bases, with 6 bases of the junction left unmatched. As DNA, the CDR3 is TGTGCCAGCAGCCAAGATCCGGGACTAGCGGGGGCTGCAGATACGCAGTATTTT. Its translation is CASSQDPGLAGAADTQYF.

V is TRBV7-9 and J is TRBJ1-2, with D possibly TRBD1 on 6 matching bases. CDR1 is SEHNR and CDR2 is FQNEAQ in the germline V gene (reference sequence). This CDR3 spans 15 amino acids. Trimming took off 5 bases at V and 2 bases at J, with 15 bases between the two ends. The CDR3 reads CASSTHLDSNYGYTF. The CDR3 DNA reads as TGTGCCAGCAGCACCCACCTGGACAGCAACTATGGCTACACCTTC.

Remarks on this clone: One end of the junction is discordant with germline, which a read error may explain. The same CDR3 also results from other DNA sequences found in this sample. The chain is built from TRBV2 and TRBJ1-1; D perhaps matches TRBD1 (5 bases). This CDR3 is built from 12 residues. CDR1 and CDR2 (germline): SNHLY, FYNNEI. This CDR3 is CASTWGSTEAFF. The CDR3 coding sequence is TGTGCCAGTACGTGGGGCAGCACTGAAGCCTTCTTT.

The chain carries TRBV6-1 and TRBJ1-5; no clear D gene. The CDR3 spans 13 residues. Germline V gene sequence: CDR1 MNHNS, CDR2 SASEGT. V lost 2 bases and J lost 5, with 7 bases in between. CDR3 protein: CASSETSYQPQHF. The CDR3 DNA is TGTGCCAGCAGTGAAACCAGTTATCAGCCCCAGCATTTT.

This sequence joins TRBV28 and TRBJ1-5; D unresolved. Trimming took 0 bases from V and 1 from J, leaving 13 bases between them. The germline gives CDR1 MDHEN, CDR2 SYDVKM. There are 17 residues in the CDR3. CDR3 sequence (DNA): TGTGCCAGCAGTTTATGGCGGGCACGAATAAGCAATCAGCCCCAGCATTTT. Its translation is CASSLWRARISNQPQHF.

J is TRBJ1-2 and V is TRBV6-5, with no clear D. V was shortened by 2 bases and J by 4 bases, with 11 bases between the two germline ends. Germline lookup yields CDR1 MNHEY and CDR2 SVGAGI. The CDR3 is 14 residues long. The CDR3 protein is CASSYTRVGYGYTF. The CDR3 nucleotides are TGTGCCAGCAGTTACACCCGGGTAGGCTATGGCTACACCTTC.

The rearrangement uses TRBV6-6 and TRBJ1-5; D perhaps matches TRBD1 (5 bases). CDR1 is MNHNY and CDR2 is SVGAGI in the germline V gene (reference sequence). V lost 6 bases and J 2 bases, leaving 8 bases between the germline ends. The CDR3 sequence is 13 residues long. The CDR3 here is CASSPGGNQPQHF. In DNA form, the CDR3 reads TGTGCCAGCAGCCCGGGGGGCAATCAGCCCCAGCATTTT.

This sequence joins TRBV6-4 and TRBJ2-1; the match to TRBD2 covers 10 bases. Trimming cost V 3 bases and J 4 bases; bases outside gene matches: 3. The CDR3 is made up of 15 amino acids. Germline V gene sequence: CDR1 MRHNA, CDR2 SNTAGT. For the CDR3, the DNA is TGTGCCAGCAGTGAAGATAGCGGGAGGTACAATGAGCAGTTCTTC. Translating gives CASSEDSGRYNEQFF.

V gene TRBV2 combines with J gene TRBJ1-2; TRBD1 might be the D (5 bases). The germline V gene encodes CDR1 SNHLY and CDR2 FYNNEI. The length of the CDR3 is 15 residues. V lost 2 bases, J lost 0 bases, and 10 bases lay in between. Here the CDR3 DNA reads TGTGCCAGCAGTGAACCCAGGGCAACTAACTATGGCTACACCTTC. Translation gives CASSEPRATNYGYTF.

This CDR3 reads CASSERQGWGVNQPQHF. In nucleotides, the CDR3 is TGTGCCAGCAGTGAAAGGCAAGGGTGGGGGGTTAATCAGCCCCAGCATTTT. The chain recombines TRBV2 with TRBJ1-5; D possibly corresponds to TRBD1 (5 bases). The CDR3 extends over 17 amino acids. Per germline, CDR1 SNHLY and CDR2 FYNNEI. V dropped 2 bases and J dropped 4 bases, with 18 bases sitting between them.

This clone was seen more than once but under ten times. The sample contains more than one DNA sequence encoding this CDR3. This chain links TRBV6-6 with TRBJ2-2; no firm D call. The CDR3 covers 11 residues. V was shortened by 5 bases and J by 5 bases, with 3 bases between the two germline ends. The germline gives CDR1 MNHNY, CDR2 SVGAGI (reference sequence). The CDR3 nucleotides read TGTGCCAGCAGTCTTACCGGGGAGCTGTTTTTT. It is translated as CASSLTGELFF.

The rearrangement links TRBV27 to TRBJ2-7, with a tentative D call TRBD1 (5 bases). CDR3 length equals 13 residues. V was clipped by 0 bases and J by 6 bases, with 9 bases between them. Germline loops: CDR1 MNHEY, CDR2 SMNVEV (reference sequence). The CDR3 sequence: CASSLSGRSEQYF. In DNA, the CDR3 is TGTGCCAGCAGTTTATCGGGGCGGAGCGAGCAGTACTTC.

This chain links TRBV5-4 with TRBJ1-2; D is uncertain. V dropped 7 bases and J dropped 4 bases, with 11 bases sitting between them. CDR1 is SGHNT and CDR2 is YYREEE in the germline V gene (reference sequence). This CDR3 has 12 amino acids. CDR3 DNA sequence: TGTGCCAGCGCTAGGATCGGCTATGGCTACACCTTC. Protein sequence: CASARIGYGYTF.

This clone was detected only once. The chain combines TRBV28 with TRBJ1-3; D unresolved. V gave up 7 bases and J gave up 0 bases, with 13 bases separating them. Germline CDR1 is MDHEN and CDR2 is SYDVKM. The CDR3 sequence is 15 residues long. The CDR3, as DNA: TGTGCCAGCACCTCGTCCGTCCTCTCTGGAAACACCATATATTTT. Translated, it gives CASTSSVLSGNTIYF.

The J gene is TRBJ2-6, the V gene TRBV28, with TRBD1 identical over 7 bases. The germline CDR1 and CDR2 sequences are MDHEN and SYDVKM. J was trimmed by 3 bases and V by 4 bases; bases with no gene match: 18. The CDR3 extends over 20 amino acids. The CDR3 region has the DNA TGTGCCAGCAGTTACCCCCTGACAGGGACCGATTTGCTTGGGGCCAACGTCCTGACTTTC. This encodes CASSYPLTGTDLLGANVLTF.

Written as DNA, the CDR3 is TGTGCCAGCAGTTACGAGGGGACAGGGGGCACAGATACGCAGTATTTT. Translation: CASSYEGTGGTDTQYF. J is TRBJ2-3 and V is TRBV6-5, with 10 nucleotides matching TRBD1. V shed 2 bases, J shed 1 base, and the junction held 3 bases outside the gene matches. Per the germline V gene, CDR1 is MNHEY and CDR2 is SVGAGI. This CDR3 is built from 16 residues.

The chain carries TRBV28 and TRBJ2-6, with 8 bases fitting TRBD1. The germline CDR1 and CDR2 sequences are MDHEN and SYDVKM. The CDR3 has 17 residues. After removal of 5 bases from V and 1 base from J, the junction contained 7 bases not matched to a gene. This CDR3 is CASSPGQGGSGANVLTF. CDR3 bases: TGTGCCAGCAGTCCCGGACAGGGCGGGTCTGGGGCCAACGTCCTGACTTTC.

The CDR3 DNA sequence: TGTGCCAGCAGCGAGCAAGAGACCCAGTACTTC. Residues: CASSEQETQYF. The chain is built from TRBV11-2 and TRBJ2-5; the D is unclear. The CDR3 extends over 11 amino acids. With 5 bases removed from V and 2 bases from J, the gap between germline ends came to 3 bases. Germline lookup yields CDR1 SGHAT and CDR2 FQNNGV.

J is TRBJ2-7 and V is TRBV28; D might be TRBD1 (6 bases). Germline lookup yields CDR1 MDHEN and CDR2 SYDVKM. The CDR3 covers 15 residues. V dropped 2 bases and J dropped 2 bases, with 13 bases sitting between them. DNA for the CDR3: TGTGCCAGCAGTTTAGACCCCAACAGGGCCTACGAGCAGTACTTC. This encodes CASSLDPNRAYEQYF.

There are a few counts of this clone. The V gene is TRBV15, the J gene TRBJ2-3; D unresolved. Germline V gives CDR1 LNHNV, CDR2 YYDKDF (reference sequence). V lost 3 bases and J 3 bases, leaving 16 bases between the germline ends. This CDR3 is built from 16 residues. CDR3 coding DNA: TGTGCCACCAGCAGCATAGGAAACTGGCGGACAGATACGCAGTATTTT. Protein sequence: CATSSIGNWRTDTQYF. The full variable domain, with the rest looked up from reference TRBV15 and TRBJ2-3, is DAMVIQNPRYQVTQFGKPVTLSCSQTLNHNVMYWYQQKSSQAPKLLFHYYDKDFNNEADTPDNFQSRRPNTSFCFLDIRSPGLGDTAMYLCATSSIGNWRTDTQYFGPGTRLTVL.

In its sample, this clone was seen once. The V gene is TRBV19, the J gene TRBJ2-1, with 12 positions matching TRBD1. Trimming removed 6 bases from V and 8 bases from J; junction bases left unmatched: 8. The CDR3 is made up of 15 amino acids. Germline V gives CDR1 LNHDA, CDR2 SQIVND (reference sequence). CDR3 amino acids: CASSPGQGASDEQFF. DNA for the CDR3: TGTGCCAGTAGCCCGGGACAGGGGGCGTCCGATGAGCAGTTCTTC.